The 9 T cell receptor beta chains below all came from one sample that was sequenced in a study of cytomegalovirus exposure and HLA in healthy donors. PCR amplification relied on 60 Vbeta primers (plus 13 Jbeta primers). TCRdb's table, derived via immunoSEQ multiplex PCR, lists solely in-frame clones and lacks some. The table has 150,000 to 200,000 clones, around four fifths seen once. Specimen: PBMCs. These receptors were taken from a woman aged 40-49 years in good health and CMV-seronegative.

To note about this clone: The sample contains more than one DNA sequence encoding this CDR3. The chain uses TRBV5-4 and TRBJ1-5, with a weak D call TRBD1 (5 bases). Germline V gene data show CDR1 as SGHNT and CDR2 as YYREEE (reference sequence). The CDR3 extends over 14 amino acids. Deletions cut 4 bases from V and 5 bases from J, with 13 bases between. CDR3 DNA: TGTGCCAGCAGCCCCGGGACGGGGGATCAGCCCCAGCATTTT. It specifies CASSPGTGDQPQHF.

This sequence joins TRBV6-1 and TRBJ1-1; 7 nucleotides line up with TRBD1. V shed 8 bases and J 4 bases; nucleotides not matched to a gene: 4. The CDR3 has 12 residues. CDR1 and CDR2 from the germline V gene are MNHNS and SASEGT. CDR3 nucleotides: TGTGCCAGCGAAGACAGGGCCACTGAAGCTTTCTTT. This sequence encodes CASEDRATEAFF.

The rearrangement uses TRBV7-4 and TRBJ2-7; D perhaps matches TRBD2 (6 bases). The length of the CDR3 is 15 residues. Germline loops: CDR1 SGHVT, CDR2 SQSDAQ. CDR3 nucleotides: TGTGCTCTCAAAAAGAAGCCTAGCGAAACCTACGAGCAGTACGTC. Translated: CALKKKPSETYEQYV.

The chain combines TRBV7-2 with TRBJ1-2; D unclear. This CDR3 has 14 amino acids. The germline V and J ends were trimmed by 5 bases and 0 bases, with 10 bases remaining between them. Per germline, CDR1 SGHTA and CDR2 FQGNSA. The CDR3: CASSQSGSNYGYTF. CDR3 DNA sequence: TGTGCCAGCAGCCAATCGGGGTCTAACTATGGCTACACCTTC.

The chain recombines TRBV25-1 with TRBJ1-3; D remains ambiguous. The CDR3 totals 14 residues. CDR1 is MGHDK and CDR2 is SYGVNS in the germline V gene. Trimming took 1 base from V and 4 from J, leaving 8 bases between them. In nucleotides, the CDR3 is TGTGCCAGCAGTGAATGGGCTGAGGGAAACACCATATATTTT. Translation: CASSEWAEGNTIYF. Looking up the rest from reference TRBV25-1 and TRBJ1-3 gives the full variable domain: EADIYQTPRYLVIGTGKKITLECSQTMGHDKMYWYQQDPGMELHLIHYSYGVNSTEKGDLSSESTVSRIRTEHFPLTLESARPSHTSQYLCASSEWAEGNTIYFGEGSWLTVV.

This clone has only a few counts. This chain links TRBV5-4 with TRBJ2-3; no definite D call. Germline CDR1 and CDR2: SGHNT and YYREEE (reference sequence). Trimming took off 2 bases at V and 0 bases at J, with 10 bases between the two ends. The CDR3 runs 15 residues. The CDR3 DNA reads TGTGCCAGCAGCTTCCCAGGTTCTAGCACAGATACGCAGTATTTT. It codes for CASSFPGSSTDTQYF. Together with reference TRBV5-4 and TRBJ2-3, the CDR3 gives the full variable domain: ETGVTQSPTHLIKTRGQQVTLRCSSQSGHNTVSWYQQALGQGPQFIFQYYREEENGRGNFPPRFSGLQFPNYSSELNVNALELDDSALYLCASSFPGSSTDTQYFGPGTRLTVL.

This chain links TRBV7-9 with TRBJ2-1, with 15 nucleotides matching TRBD2. Germline CDR1 SEHNR, CDR2 FQNEAQ (reference sequence). This CDR3 is built from 17 residues. The V segment lost 5 bases and the J segment 8 bases; nucleotides outside the gene matches: 10. The CDR3 DNA sequence: TGTGCCAGCAGCGGATCTTCGGGACTAGCGGGAGGCCATGAGCAGTTCTTC. Encoded protein: CASSGSSGLAGGHEQFF.

J is TRBJ2-2 and V is TRBV6-4; possible D gene TRBD1, 5 bases. With 6 bases removed from V and 6 bases from J, the gap between germline ends came to 17 bases. There are 15 residues in the CDR3. Germline CDR1 reads MRHNA; CDR2 reads SNTAGT. CDR3 sequence: CASSPDSGRAGELFF. The CDR3 DNA follows: TGTGCCAGCAGCCCCGACAGTGGTCGGGCCGGGGAGCTGTTTTTT.

The CDR3 DNA follows: TGTGCCAGCAGCTTGTCGCGGGGAAGCTCCTATAATTCACCCCTCCACTTT. It translates to CASSLSRGSSYNSPLHF. The V and J genes are TRBV5-4 and TRBJ1-6; D is unresolved. Deletions cut 1 base from V and 0 bases from J, with 11 bases between. The germline CDR1 and CDR2 sequences are SGHNT and YYREEE (reference sequence). There are 17 residues in the CDR3.